The 24 T cell receptor beta chains presented below share a single source sample, sequenced in a study of blood T cell repertoires in COVID-19. Libraries were prepared by immunoSEQ multiplex PCR; TCRdb keeps only in-frame clonotypes and omits some of them. The table includes about 270,000 clones, approximately 87% detected once. The sequenced sample was peripheral blood. All receptors derive from a woman in her 50s with acute or convalescent COVID-19.

The chain recombines TRBV5-6 with TRBJ2-3, with a tentative D call TRBD2 (5 bases). Germline CDR1 is SGHDT and CDR2 is YYEEEE. The ends were cut back, 4 bases at V and 0 bases at J, with 15 bases in the middle. There are 16 residues in the CDR3. The CDR3 sequence is CASSPLLDPSTDTQYF. In nucleotides, the CDR3 is TGTGCCAGCAGCCCGCTACTAGACCCGAGCACAGATACGCAGTATTTT. The whole variable domain, remainder taken from reference TRBV5-6 and TRBJ2-3, is DAGVTQSPTHLIKTRGQQVTLRCSPKSGHDTVSWYQQALGQGPQFIFQYYEEEERQRGNFPDRFSGHQFPNYSSELNVNALLLGDSALYLCASSPLLDPSTDTQYFGPGTRLTVL.

The V call is TRBV11-3, the J call TRBJ1-1; D not certain. CDR3 length equals 9 residues. Germline-derived CDR1 and CDR2 are SGHNT and YENEEA. The V end was cut by 9 bases, the J end by 7 bases, with 6 bases between. CDR3 protein: CASLCEAFF. CDR3 bases: TGTGCCAGTCTGTGTGAAGCTTTCTTT.

This clone came up once. The V and J genes are TRBV4-3 and TRBJ2-5; 7 positions match TRBD1. The V gene end was trimmed by 0 bases and the J gene end by 7 bases; junction bases not matched to a gene: 5. CDR1 is LGHNA, CDR2 YSLEER, per germline. The CDR3 has 14 amino acids. The DNA for the CDR3 is TGCGCCAGCAGCCAAGATCTGACAGGGAGGACCCAGTACTTC. It specifies CASSQDLTGRTQYF.

The chain employs TRBV9 and TRBJ2-7, with D maybe TRBD2 (6 bases). This CDR3 has 16 amino acids. In germline, CDR1 is SGDLS, CDR2 YYNGEE. Trimming cost V 1 base and J 2 bases, with 16 bases left between them. In DNA form, the CDR3 reads TGTGCCAGCAGCGTACTAGTGGGAGGTACCCCCTACGAGCAGTACTTC. This encodes CASSVLVGGTPYEQYF.

The CDR3 nucleotides are TGTGCCACTCAGGGGGTCCTAGCGGAGCAGTTCTTC. It specifies CATQGVLAEQFF. The chain employs TRBV18 and TRBJ2-1; D perhaps matches TRBD1 (7 bases). The V and J ends lost 10 bases and 10 bases respectively, with 17 bases between them. The CDR3 length is 12 residues. Germline-derived CDR1 and CDR2 are KGHSH and LQKENI.

The chain carries TRBV19 and TRBJ2-3; D perhaps matches TRBD2 (5 bases). V lost 3 bases to trimming and J lost 2 bases, with 9 bases between them. The V gene's germline CDR1 is LNHDA and CDR2 SQIVND (reference sequence). The length of the CDR3 is 14 residues. CDR3 nucleotide sequence: TGTGCCAGTAGTATTACGGGATACACAGATACGCAGTATTTT. Residues: CASSITGYTDTQYF.

The chain couples TRBV29-1 to TRBJ2-5; 11 nucleotides line up with TRBD2. CDR1 and CDR2 (germline): SQVTM, ANQGSEA. This CDR3 spans 13 amino acids. With 4 bases clipped from V and 5 bases from J, the junction kept 3 bases outside the gene matches. The CDR3 coding sequence is TGCAGCGTTGTATCTAGCGGGGGGGAGACCCAGTACTTC. Amino acid sequence: CSVVSSGGETQYF.

The chain uses TRBV28 and TRBJ2-5; 7 bases line up with TRBD1. Germline lookup yields CDR1 MDHEN and CDR2 SYDVKM. The CDR3 consists of 14 residues. V dropped 5 bases and J dropped 1; count of bases not matched to a gene: 4. The CDR3 DNA reads as TGTGCCAGCAGTCGAACAGGGGTCCAAGAGACCCAGTACTTC. Translated: CASSRTGVQETQYF.

The rearrangement joins TRBV5-6 to TRBJ2-1; D is uncertain. Germline CDR1 SGHDT, CDR2 YYEEEE. The CDR3 length is 14 residues. Trimming cost V 0 bases and J 3 bases, with 7 bases left between them. As DNA, the CDR3 is TGTGCCAGCAGCTTGGTGAACAGCTACAATGAGCAGTTCTTC. It yields the protein CASSLVNSYNEQFF.

V usage is TRBV19 and J usage is TRBJ2-3; TRBD2 agrees at 12 bases. Per the germline V gene, CDR1 is LNHDA and CDR2 is SQIVND (reference sequence). The CDR3 sequence is 16 residues long. V shed 7 bases and J 1 base; nucleotides not matched to a gene: 6. The CDR3 bases are TGTGCCAGTAACCCGACTAGCGGGAGCGGCACAGATACGCAGTATTTT. Protein: CASNPTSGSGTDTQYF.

The genes are TRBV29-1 and TRBJ2-1, with D perhaps matching TRBD2 (5 bases). V dropped 6 bases and J dropped 0 bases, with 15 bases sitting between them. Per germline, CDR1 SQVTM and CDR2 ANQGSEA. This CDR3 is built from 15 residues. This chain's CDR3 is CSVPPLASSYNEQFF. DNA of the CDR3: TGCAGCGTGCCCCCGTTAGCGAGCTCCTACAATGAGCAGTTCTTC.

V is TRBV27 and J is TRBJ1-3, with 10 bases that match TRBD1. The J segment lost 4 bases and the V segment lost 5 bases, leaving 17 bases of the junction unmatched. CDR3 size: 19 residues. CDR1 MNHEY and CDR2 SMNVEV come from the germline V gene (reference sequence). Here the CDR3 reads CASSLRHPGDRGSGNTIYF. The CDR3 DNA reads TGTGCCAGCAGTCTACGGCACCCTGGGGACAGGGGTTCCGGAAACACCATATATTTT.

This chain connects TRBV4-1 to TRBJ2-1, with 8 bases lining up with TRBD1. CDR3 length: 17 amino acids. Germline V CDR1 and CDR2: MGHRA, YSYEKL. Unmatched junction bases numbered 13, after V lost 6 bases and J lost 3 bases. CDR3: CASRPSFRGLVYNEQFF. The DNA of the CDR3 is TGCGCCAGCAGGCCGAGTTTCAGGGGGCTCGTCTACAATGAGCAGTTCTTC.

This rearrangement joins TRBV2 to TRBJ1-5, with D maybe TRBD1 (5 bases). Germline V gene data show CDR1 as SNHLY and CDR2 as FYNNEI. CDR3 length equals 14 residues. The V and J ends lost 6 bases and 1 base respectively, with 10 bases between them. The chain's CDR3 is CASRGDSSNQPQHF. The CDR3 DNA reads TGTGCCAGCAGGGGTGACAGCAGCAATCAGCCCCAGCATTTT. The full variable domain, in which reference TRBV2 and TRBJ1-5 provide the parts outside the CDR3, is EPEVTQTPSHQVTQMGQEVILRCVPISNHLYFYWYRQILGQKVEFLVSFYNNEISEKSEIFDDQFSVERPDGSNFTLKIRSTKLEDSAMYFCASRGDSSNQPQHFGDGTRLSIL.

This chain joins TRBV24-1 and TRBJ2-1, with TRBD2 matching 12 bases. J gave up 7 bases and V 4 bases, and 13 bases lay outside the gene matches. Germline V gives CDR1 KGHDR, CDR2 SFDVKD. The CDR3 spans 18 residues. CDR3: CATSDPGLAGSGWNEQFF. The CDR3 DNA follows: TGTGCCACCAGTGACCCCGGACTAGCGGGGAGTGGATGGAATGAGCAGTTCTTC.

V gene TRBV10-2 combines with J gene TRBJ2-7; D remains ambiguous. Germline CDR1 WSHSY, CDR2 SAAADI. This CDR3 has 13 residues. V lost 1 base, J lost 6 bases, and 10 bases lay in between. The CDR3 is CASSELYNVEQYF. As DNA, the CDR3 is TGCGCCAGCAGTGAGTTGTACAACGTCGAGCAGTACTTC.

J is TRBJ1-1 and V is TRBV30, with D hard to call. The V and J ends lost 4 bases and 3 bases respectively, with 9 bases between them. From germline, CDR1 is GTSNPN and CDR2 SVGIG (reference sequence). The CDR3 covers 12 residues. The CDR3 is CAWIPGDTEAFF. The CDR3 nucleotides are TGTGCCTGGATCCCAGGCGACACTGAAGCTTTCTTT.

CDR3 DNA: TGTGCCAGCAGCCAAGATCGGAGGACAGGGGACTACAATGAGCAGTTCTTC. Amino acid sequence: CASSQDRRTGDYNEQFF. This sequence joins TRBV4-2 and TRBJ2-1; TRBD1 aligns across 9 bases. There are 17 residues in the CDR3. V shed 0 bases, J shed 3 bases, and the junction held 6 bases outside the gene matches. Germline V gene data show CDR1 as LGHNA and CDR2 as YNFKEQ.

The V call is TRBV10-3, the J call TRBJ1-2, with 8 bases identical to TRBD1. CDR1 ENHRY and CDR2 SYGVKD come from the germline V gene. The CDR3 is 15 amino acids. V lost 6 bases to trimming and J lost 4 bases; unmatched junction nucleotides: 10. The CDR3 region is CAIRGTGLSGYGYTF. CDR3 in DNA: TGTGCCATCAGGGGGACAGGACTAAGTGGCTATGGCTACACCTTC.

Only a few counts were recorded for this clone. CDR3 in DNA: TGTGCCAGCAGCTTGGCCTTCGGACTGCTTAGCTCTGGGGCCAACGTCCTGACTTTC. Protein: CASSLAFGLLSSGANVLTF. The chain has TRBV5-5 and TRBJ2-6; maybe TRBD2 (5 bases). V was clipped by 0 bases and J by 0 bases, with 16 bases between them. Germline CDR1 SGHKS, CDR2 YYEKEE (reference sequence). The CDR3 is 19 residues long.

V and J are TRBV28 and TRBJ2-7; 12 bases map to TRBD2. Unmatched junction bases numbered 3, after V lost 5 bases and J lost 4 bases. Germline CDR1 MDHEN, CDR2 SYDVKM. The CDR3 spans 14 residues. CDR3 coding DNA: TGTGCCAGCAGTCTGGGACTAGCGGGTTACGAGCAGTACTTC. Translation: CASSLGLAGYEQYF.

The chain uses TRBV3-1 (or the pseudogene TRBV3-2) and TRBJ2-3; the D gene is possibly TRBD2 (5 bases). The CDR3 spans 19 residues. V was shortened by 0 bases and J by 0 bases, with 19 bases between the two germline ends. CDR1 is LGHDT and CDR2 is YNNKEL in the germline V gene (reference sequence). CDR3 coding DNA: TGTGCCAGCAGCCAAGATGGGCTGGCCCGCGGGTTGAGCACAGATACGCAGTATTTT. Its protein product is CASSQDGLARGLSTDTQYF.

The chain couples TRBV28 to TRBJ2-7; 9 bases fit TRBD2. Germline V gives CDR1 MDHEN, CDR2 SYDVKM. With 5 bases clipped from V and 4 bases from J, the junction kept 9 bases outside the gene matches. This CDR3 region has 15 residues. For the CDR3, the DNA is TGTGCCAGCAGTGAAATAGCGGGAGAGCGGTACGAGCAGTACTTC. The encoded protein is CASSEIAGERYEQYF.

The V and J genes are TRBV7-3 and TRBJ1-1, with D uncertain. Germline CDR1 reads SGHTA; CDR2 reads FQGTGA. V was clipped by 1 base and J by 2 bases, with 14 bases between them. CDR3 length equals 16 residues. The CDR3: CASSLRVVAGNTEAFF. CDR3 DNA: TGTGCCAGCAGCTTAAGAGTTGTGGCGGGAAACACTGAAGCTTTCTTT.